This T cell receptor (beta chain) originates from a study of shared clonotypes between healthy human individuals. General study findings and limits: Naive subsets typically showed greater estimated richness than memory subsets. The authors expected sequencing depth to affect clonotype sharing among donors.

In regard to this clone: The target antigen is unknown. Other DNA sequences from this sample encode an identical CDR3 as well.

The genomic DNA of each subset was split evenly across several immunoSEQ plates. The table came from immunoSEQ multiplex PCR; TCRdb's copy has only in-frame clones and leaves some out. The profile shows over a million clones, just under 99% of them singletons. The CDR3 runs 13 residues. Trimming removed 5 bases at V and 2 bases at J, with 10 bases between. Germline lookup yields CDR1 SEHNR and CDR2 FQNEAQ (reference sequence). The authors divided CD4+ cells into CD45RA+ naive and CD45RA-negative memory subsets. Input material: naive CD4+ T cells sorted from blood. Subset reported: CD45RA+ positively selected. The genes are TRBV7-9 and TRBJ2-7, with D hard to call. The receptor's source is a man in his thirties or forties in good health. The CDR3 DNA sequence: TGTGCCAGCAGCCCCGGTGGGGCCTACGAGCAGTACTTC. Its protein is CASSPGGAYEQYF. Drawing the rest from reference TRBV7-9 and TRBJ2-7, the complete variable domain is DTGVSQNPRHKITKRGQNVTFRCDPISEHNRLYWYRQTLGQGPEFLTYFQNEAQLEKSRLLSDRFSAERPKGSFSTLEIQRTEQGDSAMYLCASSPGGAYEQYFGPGTRLTVT.